Presented here are 12 T cell receptor beta chains from one specimen sequenced in a study of CD8+CD57+ T cells in acquired aplastic anemia. Genomic DNA constituted the template upon which TCR beta VDJ and CDR3 profiling was performed. TCRdb passed the reads through MiXCR, listing each CDR3 protein once. The sample carries 150,000 to 200,000 distinct CDR3 sequences, around 48% recorded once. Patients who underwent sequencing had shown CD8+CD57+ cell expansion by flow cytometry. What was sequenced was sorted CD4+, CD8+, or CD8+CD57+ T cells (not recorded which) from PBMCs. These receptors were obtained from a human donor with aplastic anemia.

The chain combines TRBV27 with TRBJ1-2, with 9 positions matching TRBD1. J was trimmed by 8 bases and V by 5 bases; bases with no gene match: 6. This CDR3 comprises 13 residues. CDR1 is MNHEY, CDR2 SMNVEV, per germline (reference sequence). The chain's CDR3 is CASSLQGASGYTF. The CDR3 coding sequence is TGTGCCAGCAGTCTACAGGGGGCTAGCGGCTACACCTTC.

The chain carries TRBV7-3 and TRBJ1-2; TRBD1 agrees at 8 bases. This CDR3 has 13 amino acids. Germline V gives CDR1 SGHTA, CDR2 FQGTGA. After removal of 5 bases from V and 6 bases from J, the junction contained 5 bases not matched to a gene. This chain's CDR3 is CASSEGTGDGYTF. DNA of the CDR3: TGTGCCAGCAGCGAGGGGACAGGCGATGGCTACACCTTC. Variable domain in full (rest from reference TRBV7-3 and TRBJ1-2): GAGVSQTPSNKVTEKGKYVELRCDPISGHTALYWYRQSLGQGPEFLIYFQGTGAADDSGLPNDRFFAVRPEGSVSTLKIQRTERGDSAVYLCASSEGTGDGYTFGSGTRLTVV.

The sample holds many counts of this clonotype. CDR3 nucleotides: TGCAGCGTTGAAGCGGAGTCTGGGGCCAACGTCCTGACTTTC. Translation gives CSVEAESGANVLTF. The chain employs TRBV29-1 and TRBJ2-6; D gene ambiguous. CDR1 is SQVTM and CDR2 is ANQGSEA in the germline V gene. The CDR3 loop spans 14 amino acids. The ends were cut back, 1 base at V and 1 base at J, with 5 bases in the middle. Based on the CDR3 plus reference TRBV29-1 and TRBJ2-6, the full variable domain is SAVISQKPSRDICQRGTSLTIQCQVDSQVTMMFWYRQQPGQSLTLIATANQGSEATYESGFVIDKFPISRPNLTFSTLTVSNMSPEDSSIYLCSVEAESGANVLTFGAGSRLTVL.

The chain joins TRBV5-6 to TRBJ1-2; D perhaps matches TRBD1 (5 bases). The V gene's germline CDR1 is SGHDT and CDR2 YYEEEE. The CDR3 runs 14 residues. The V gene lost 2 bases and the J gene lost 4 bases, with 12 bases spanning the gap. The chain's CDR3 is CASSFWTTIYGYTF. In DNA form, the CDR3 reads TGTGCCAGCAGCTTCTGGACAACTATCTATGGCTACACCTTC.

Regarding this clonotype: Possible read error: a much larger clone is one base away. In nucleotides, the CDR3 is TGTGCCAGCACCCCGGTACTAGCTGAGCAGTTCTTC. Translating gives CASTPVLAEQFF. This chain connects TRBV12-3 or TRBV12-4 to TRBJ2-1; TRBD2 is a possible D gene (6 bases). The CDR3 sequence is 12 residues long. V was pared by 7 bases and J by 9 bases, with 13 bases between.

Regarding this clonotype: This may arise from a read error, as a much more abundant clone is one base away. The rearrangement links TRBV12-3 or TRBV12-4 to TRBJ2-2; D gene uncertain. Trimming took 5 bases from V and 5 from J, leaving 9 bases between them. The CDR3 consists of 13 residues. CDR3 sequence: CASSDQVTGELFF. The CDR3 coding sequence is TGTGCCAGCAGTGACCAGGTTACCGGGGAGCTGTTTTTT.

This clonotype showed up many times. The chain is built from TRBV19 and TRBJ1-2, with 10 bases lining up with TRBD1. This CDR3 comprises 14 residues. Germline V gene data show CDR1 as LNHDA and CDR2 as SQIVND (reference sequence). J lost 6 bases, V lost 8 bases, and 9 bases had no gene match. The CDR3 sequence is CASATGGNPDGYTF. In nucleotides, the CDR3 is TGTGCCAGTGCGACAGGGGGCAATCCAGATGGCTACACCTTC.

This clonotype has ten or more counts. The chain couples TRBV9 to TRBJ2-2, with a weak D call TRBD2 (5 bases). In germline, CDR1 is SGDLS, CDR2 YYNGEE. V was trimmed by 0 bases and J by 1 base, leaving 7 bases between them. The CDR3 has 15 amino acids. As DNA, the CDR3 is TGTGCCAGCAGCGTAGAAGGGAGGAACACCGGGGAGCTGTTTTTT. Its protein product is CASSVEGRNTGELFF.

The chain uses TRBV6-1 and TRBJ1-2, with 8 positions matching TRBD1. This CDR3 region has 13 residues. Germline CDR1 reads MNHNS; CDR2 reads SASEGT. Trimming took 6 bases from V and 5 from J; bases not matched to a gene: 5. Written as DNA, the CDR3 is TGTGCCAGCAGGCCCGGGACAGGTTATGGCTACACCTTC. This gives the protein CASRPGTGYGYTF.

V and J are TRBV4-1 and TRBJ2-2; 9 nucleotides match TRBD2. V lost 5 bases, J lost 4 bases, and 8 bases stayed unmatched. The CDR3 contains 16 residues. Germline V gene sequence: CDR1 MGHRA, CDR2 YSYEKL. Here the CDR3 reads CASSLREGSSTGELFF. The CDR3 DNA follows: TGCGCCAGCAGCTTGCGGGAGGGCTCGAGCACCGGGGAGCTGTTTTTT.

This clonotype was detected only a few times. V gene TRBV20-1 combines with J gene TRBJ2-7; TRBD2 matches 15 bases. The germline V gene has CDR1 DFQATT and CDR2 SNEGSKA (reference sequence). The V segment lost 3 bases and the J segment 0 bases; nucleotides outside the gene matches: 12. The CDR3 consists of 19 residues. For the CDR3, the DNA is TGCAGTGCTAGTGACTTGGGGGGACTAGCGGGGGGACGCTCCTACGAGCAGTACTTC. Protein: CSASDLGGLAGGRSYEQYF.

This clonotype was observed a few times. The junction does not match germline at one end; this may be a read error. CDR3 in amino acids: CAGSLDFQGSTDTQYF. The CDR3 DNA is TGTGCCGGCAGCTTAGATTTTCAGGGGAGCACAGATACGCAGTATTTT. The chain has TRBV11-2 and TRBJ2-3; possible D gene TRBD1, 6 bases. CDR3 size: 16 residues. Germline V gives CDR1 SGHAT, CDR2 FQNNGV.